This section outlines one T cell receptor (beta chain) sequence together with its context. The antigen is unknown. This specimen belongs to a study of cytomegalovirus exposure and HLA in healthy donors. Study conclusions and caveats: Most TCR sequences were seen very rarely across donors, but some public TCRs occurred in many. In a later analysis, productive TCRs from donors in an Asian-associated ancestry cluster reportedly carried fewer N-insertions than the cohort mean.

It was with 60 Vbeta and 13 Jbeta primers that the PCR ran. Some clones are missing from TCRdb's copy, which holds only in-frame ones; the method was immunoSEQ multiplex PCR. This sample has 130,000 to 150,000 clones, with about 80% found just once. Trimming cost V 6 bases and J 6 bases; bases outside gene matches: 7. The CDR3 extends over 13 amino acids. In germline, CDR1 is SGHTA, CDR2 FQGTGA. The rearrangement joins TRBV7-3 to TRBJ1-1, with 7 nucleotides matching TRBD1. The specimen sequenced was PBMCs. The clonotype comes from a man aged 35 to 55 in good health and CMV-seropositive. CDR3 residues: CASRKTGSAEAFF. The CDR3 DNA reads TGTGCCAGCAGGAAGACAGGGAGCGCTGAAGCTTTCTTT.